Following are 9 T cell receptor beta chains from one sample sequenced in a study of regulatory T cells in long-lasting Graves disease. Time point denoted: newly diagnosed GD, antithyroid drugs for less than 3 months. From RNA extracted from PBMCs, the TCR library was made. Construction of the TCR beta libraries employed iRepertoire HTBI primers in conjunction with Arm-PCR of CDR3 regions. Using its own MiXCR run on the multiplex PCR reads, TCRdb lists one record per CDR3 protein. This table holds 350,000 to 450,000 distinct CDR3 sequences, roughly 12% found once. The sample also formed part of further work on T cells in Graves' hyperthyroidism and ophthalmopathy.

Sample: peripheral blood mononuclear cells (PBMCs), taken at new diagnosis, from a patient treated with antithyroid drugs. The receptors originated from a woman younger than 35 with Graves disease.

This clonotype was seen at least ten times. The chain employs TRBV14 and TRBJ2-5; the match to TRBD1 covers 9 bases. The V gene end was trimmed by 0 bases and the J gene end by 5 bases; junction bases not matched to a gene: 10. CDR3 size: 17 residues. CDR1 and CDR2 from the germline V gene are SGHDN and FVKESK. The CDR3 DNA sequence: TGTGCCAGCAGCCAAGAACCCCCGGGACAGGGATGGGAGACCCAGTACTTC. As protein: CASSQEPPGQGWETQYF.

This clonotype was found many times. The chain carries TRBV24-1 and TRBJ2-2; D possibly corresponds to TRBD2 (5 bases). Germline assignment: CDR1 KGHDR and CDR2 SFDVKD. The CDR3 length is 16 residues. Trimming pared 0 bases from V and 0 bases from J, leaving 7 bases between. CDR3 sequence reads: CATSDLEGTNTGELFF. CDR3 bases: TGTGCCACCAGTGATTTGGAGGGAACGAACACCGGGGAGCTGTTTTTT.

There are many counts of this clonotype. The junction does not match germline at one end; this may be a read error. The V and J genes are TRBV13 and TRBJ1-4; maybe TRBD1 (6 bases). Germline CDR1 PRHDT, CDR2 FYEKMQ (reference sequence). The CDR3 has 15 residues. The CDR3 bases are TGTGCCAGCAGCTTAGCCGGGACAACGAATGAAAAACTGTTTTTT. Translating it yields CASSLAGTTNEKLFF. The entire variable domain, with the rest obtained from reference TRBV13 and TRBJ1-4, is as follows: AAGVIQSPRHLIKEKRETATLKCYPIPRHDTVYWYQQGPGQDPQFLISFYEKMQSDKGSIPDRFSAQQFSDYHSELNMSSLELGDSALYFCASSLAGTTNEKLFFGSGTQLSVL.

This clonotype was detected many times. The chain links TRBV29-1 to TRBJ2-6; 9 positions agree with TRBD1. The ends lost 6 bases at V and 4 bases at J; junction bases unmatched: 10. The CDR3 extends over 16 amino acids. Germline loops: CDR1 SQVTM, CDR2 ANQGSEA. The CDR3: CSVAAYRGPGANVLTF. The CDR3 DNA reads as TGCAGCGTAGCAGCGTACAGGGGGCCGGGGGCCAACGTCCTGACTTTC.

The CDR3: CASSQEVYSNQPQHF. The CDR3 DNA reads as TGCGCCAGCAGCCAAGAAGTTTATAGCAATCAGCCCCAGCATTTT. The V call is TRBV4-3, the J call TRBJ1-5; D is uncertain. Germline V CDR1 and CDR2: LGHNA, YSLEER. V lost 0 bases and J lost 0, with 6 bases in between. The CDR3 extends over 15 amino acids.

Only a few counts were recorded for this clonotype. Written as DNA, the CDR3 is TGTGCCTGGAGTGTACGGCTAGCGGGAGCAAATGAGCAGTTCTTC. It codes for CAWSVRLAGANEQFF. The chain employs TRBV30 and TRBJ2-1, with 10 bases aligning to TRBD2. This CDR3 region has 15 residues. The germline V gene has CDR1 GTSNPN and CDR2 SVGIG (reference sequence). With 0 bases clipped from V and 7 bases from J, the junction kept 6 bases outside the gene matches.

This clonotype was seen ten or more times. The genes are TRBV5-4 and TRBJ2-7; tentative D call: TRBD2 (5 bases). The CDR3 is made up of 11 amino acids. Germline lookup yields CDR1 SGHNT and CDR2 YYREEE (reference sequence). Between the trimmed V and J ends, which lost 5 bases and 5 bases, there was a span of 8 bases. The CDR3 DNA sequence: TGTGCCAGCAGTTTCGGGGACGAGCAGTACTTC. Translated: CASSFGDEQYF. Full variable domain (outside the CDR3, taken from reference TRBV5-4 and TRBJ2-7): ETGVTQSPTHLIKTRGQQVTLRCSSQSGHNTVSWYQQALGQGPQFIFQYYREEENGRGNFPPRFSGLQFPNYSSELNVNALELDDSALYLCASSFGDEQYFGPGTRLTVT.

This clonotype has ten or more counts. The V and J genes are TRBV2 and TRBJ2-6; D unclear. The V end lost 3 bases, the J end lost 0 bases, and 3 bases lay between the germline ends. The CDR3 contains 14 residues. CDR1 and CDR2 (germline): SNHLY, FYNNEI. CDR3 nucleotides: TGTGCCAGCAGTGATAACTCTGGGGCCAACGTCCTGACTTTC. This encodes CASSDNSGANVLTF.

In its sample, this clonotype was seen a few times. The CDR3 protein is CASSDREGSPLHF. The CDR3 DNA reads as TGTGCCAGCAGTGACAGGGAGGGCTCACCCCTCCACTTT. The rearrangement uses TRBV6-1 and TRBJ1-6; TRBD1 is a possible D gene (5 bases). Between the trimmed V and J ends, which lost 3 bases and 10 bases, there was a span of 10 bases. Germline loops: CDR1 MNHNS, CDR2 SASEGT. The length of the CDR3 is 13 residues.